The 24 T cell receptor beta chains listed next were all sequenced from one sample in a study of CD8+ T cells in alopecia areata. The sequencing template was cDNA reverse transcribed from extracted RNA. Clones were sequenced by immunoSEQ multiplex PCR, and TCRdb holds only the in-frame ones, with some missing. The table records 150,000 to 200,000 clones, 59% of them present only once. This material consisted of CD4+ T cells sorted from blood, taken at week 0. These receptors were obtained from a human donor with alopecia areata.

This chain links TRBV4-2 with TRBJ1-1; TRBD1 agrees at 8 bases. J gave up 6 bases and V 1 base, and 1 base lay outside the gene matches. The V gene's germline CDR1 is LGHNA and CDR2 YNFKEQ. The CDR3 spans 13 residues. This chain's CDR3 is CASSQGTGSEAFF. The CDR3 DNA is TGTGCCAGCAGCCAAGGGACAGGGTCTGAAGCTTTCTTT.

The CDR3 reads CASSGTGVDEQYF. DNA for the CDR3: TGTGCCAGCAGTGGGACAGGAGTCGACGAGCAGTACTTC. The rearrangement joins TRBV25-1 to TRBJ2-7, with 7 bases identical to TRBD1. Germline CDR1 is MGHDK and CDR2 is SYGVNS. The length of the CDR3 is 13 residues. Losses at the gene ends were 4 bases for V and 5 bases for J; bases not matched to a gene: 5.

This clone was seen only once. This chain links TRBV6-1 with TRBJ1-1; tentatively, D is TRBD1 (5 bases). The CDR3 spans 13 residues. V lost 3 bases and J lost 6, with 11 bases in between. Germline-derived CDR1 and CDR2 are MNHNS and SASEGT. The CDR3 is CASSEVGTSEAFF. CDR3 nucleotide sequence: TGTGCCAGCAGTGAGGTCGGGACCTCTGAAGCTTTCTTT.

V is TRBV20-1 and J is TRBJ1-1; D gene unclear. CDR1 is DFQATT, CDR2 SNEGSKA, per germline (reference sequence). V dropped 3 bases and J dropped 10 bases, with 12 bases sitting between them. This CDR3 spans 11 amino acids. CDR3 region: CSASSPLGAFF. CDR3 coding DNA: TGCAGTGCTAGTTCGCCCCTAGGAGCTTTCTTT.

The CDR3 spells CASSLAGYTGELFF. CDR3 nucleotides: TGTGCCAGCAGCCTAGCGGGGTACACCGGGGAGCTGTTTTTT. The chain uses TRBV13 and TRBJ2-2; TRBD2 matches 9 bases. There are 14 residues in the CDR3. Trimming took 5 bases from V and 3 from J; bases not matched to a gene: 1. Germline lookup yields CDR1 PRHDT and CDR2 FYEKMQ (reference sequence).

This clone was seen only a few times. The rearrangement links TRBV11-1 to TRBJ2-7; 7 nucleotides match TRBD1. J gave up 3 bases and V 5 bases, and 4 bases lay outside the gene matches. Germline CDR1 reads SGHAT; CDR2 reads FQDESV (reference sequence). This CDR3 is 13 amino acids long. The CDR3 loop is CASSRDSLYEQYF. For the CDR3, the DNA is TGTGCCAGCAGCCGGGACAGCCTCTACGAGCAGTACTTC.

V gene TRBV2 combines with J gene TRBJ2-7, with D possibly matching TRBD1 (5 bases). Trimming removed 8 bases from V and 1 base from J, with 15 bases in between. CDR1 and CDR2 (germline): SNHLY, FYNNEI. The length of the CDR3 is 14 residues. The CDR3 loop is CASQKDKNSYEQYF. The CDR3 DNA reads TGTGCCAGCCAAAAGGACAAGAATTCCTACGAGCAGTACTTC.

V usage is TRBV11-3 and J usage is TRBJ2-1, with D unclear. Trimming shortened V by 3 bases and J by 0 bases, and 12 bases separated the two germline ends. This CDR3 is 16 amino acids long. Germline V CDR1 and CDR2: SGHNT, YENEEA. The CDR3 sequence is CASSFGTAYSYNEQFF. The CDR3 nucleotides read TGTGCCAGCAGCTTTGGTACAGCTTACTCCTACAATGAGCAGTTCTTC.

Only a few counts were recorded for this clone. The chain joins TRBV11-3 to TRBJ1-5; D is uncertain. V shed 1 base and J shed 4 bases, with 11 bases lying between them. The germline gives CDR1 SGHNT, CDR2 YENEEA. The length of the CDR3 is 15 residues. The DNA of the CDR3 is TGTGCCAGCAGCTTAGGGTCTGCTACTAATCAGCCCCAGCATTTT. Its translation: CASSLGSATNQPQHF.

This clone has just one count. The chain employs TRBV11-1 and TRBJ1-2; maybe TRBD1 (6 bases). The V gene lost 5 bases and the J gene lost 8 bases, with 15 bases spanning the gap. The CDR3 is made up of 13 amino acids. Germline V gene data show CDR1 as SGHAT and CDR2 as FQDESV (reference sequence). CDR3 in amino acids: CASSLRTGTGYTF. Written as DNA, the CDR3 is TGTGCCAGCAGCCTCCGAACAGGGACCGGCTACACCTTC.

The chain links TRBV6-1 to TRBJ2-1; 8 bases line up with TRBD1. The CDR3 runs 14 residues. Trimming cost V 8 bases and J 10 bases; bases outside gene matches: 13. CDR1 MNHNS and CDR2 SASEGT come from the germline V gene. CDR3 protein: CASVPQGGLTEQFF. The CDR3 coding sequence is TGTGCCAGCGTACCACAGGGGGGACTTACGGAGCAGTTCTTC.

The V call is TRBV5-1, the J call TRBJ2-7; D may be TRBD2 (6 bases). This CDR3 comprises 13 residues. Germline assignment: CDR1 SGHRS and CDR2 YFSETQ. Trimming pared 7 bases from V and 7 bases from J, leaving 18 bases between. Here the CDR3 DNA reads TGCGCCAGCTCGAGGGGAGGAACGGGAGAGCAGTACTTC. It encodes CASSRGGTGEQYF.

The V and J genes are TRBV29-1 and TRBJ2-7, with 7 nucleotides matching TRBD1. Trimming removed 6 bases from V and 2 bases from J; junction bases left unmatched: 7. The CDR3 consists of 13 residues. CDR1 and CDR2 from the germline V gene are SQVTM and ANQGSEA. CDR3 nucleotides: TGCAGCGTGACTTATGACAGGGCCTACGAGCAGTACTTC. This gives the protein CSVTYDRAYEQYF.

This sequence joins TRBV7-8 and TRBJ1-6, with 7 bases lining up with TRBD1. Losses at the gene ends were 5 bases for V and 8 bases for J; bases not matched to a gene: 6. The V gene's germline CDR1 is SGHVS and CDR2 FQNEAQ. The CDR3 sequence is 14 residues long. As DNA, the CDR3 is TGTGCCAGCAGCATGACAGGGTCGGATTCACCCCTCCACTTT. Translation: CASSMTGSDSPLHF.

This chain connects TRBV18 to TRBJ2-7; 8 nucleotides agree with TRBD2. Trimming removed 3 bases from V and 2 bases from J; junction bases left unmatched: 3. The germline CDR1 and CDR2 sequences are KGHSH and LQKENI. CDR3 length: 14 residues. For the CDR3, the DNA is TGTGCCAGCTCACCGGAACTAGCGGCCTACGAGCAGTACTTC. Residues: CASSPELAAYEQYF.

This rearrangement joins TRBV23-1 to TRBJ1-2, with 7 bases identical to TRBD1. TRBV23-1 is identified as an open reading frame with a role that is uncertain. Trimming removed 6 bases from V and 4 bases from J; junction bases left unmatched: 8. This CDR3 is 14 amino acids long. CDR3 protein: CASRPIQGSYGYTF. The CDR3 DNA follows: TGCGCCAGCAGACCGATACAGGGGAGCTATGGCTACACCTTC.

V gene TRBV4-2 combines with J gene TRBJ2-3, with TRBD2 matching 11 bases. This CDR3 has 16 amino acids. From germline, CDR1 is LGHNA and CDR2 YNFKEQ. Trimming took 4 bases from V and 4 from J; bases not matched to a gene: 7. CDR3 nucleotides: TGTGCCAGCAGCCCTTATAGCGGGGGGGCCGCAGATACGCAGTATTTT. Translating it yields CASSPYSGGAADTQYF.

The chain recombines TRBV30 with TRBJ1-1, with 7 bases lining up with TRBD1. This CDR3 region has 12 residues. V lost 5 bases and J lost 1; bases outside the gene matches: 1. Germline CDR1 GTSNPN, CDR2 SVGIG (reference sequence). The CDR3 loop reads CAWDRENTEAFF. The CDR3 DNA sequence: TGTGCCTGGGACAGGGAGAACACTGAAGCTTTCTTT.

The chain recombines TRBV2 with TRBJ1-5; D call uncertain. This CDR3 is 13 amino acids long. Per germline, CDR1 SNHLY and CDR2 FYNNEI. V was trimmed by 8 bases and J by 3 bases, leaving 11 bases between them. This chain's CDR3 is CASVRTYNQPQHF. Here the CDR3 DNA reads TGTGCCAGCGTCCGGACTTACAATCAGCCCCAGCATTTT.

This sequence joins TRBV5-1 and TRBJ2-7; weak D call: TRBD2 (5 bases). Germline-derived CDR1 and CDR2 are SGHRS and YFSETQ. The CDR3 totals 15 residues. The germline V and J ends were trimmed by 4 bases and 2 bases, with 16 bases remaining between them. Written as DNA, the CDR3 is TGCGCCAGCAGCCCAACACGAGGGAATACCTACGAGCAGTACTTC. Translating gives CASSPTRGNTYEQYF.

V gene TRBV30 combines with J gene TRBJ2-7; 10 bases map to TRBD2. The CDR3 has 14 residues. V shed 2 bases, J shed 7 bases, and the junction held 8 bases outside the gene matches. The germline V gene has CDR1 GTSNPN and CDR2 SVGIG (reference sequence). In DNA form, the CDR3 reads TGTGCCTGGAGTCGGAGCGGGGGGGCGTTGGAGCAGTACTTC. Translating gives CAWSRSGGALEQYF.

The chain recombines TRBV25-1 with TRBJ1-6; D is possibly TRBD1 (6 bases). CDR1 and CDR2 from the germline V gene are MGHDK and SYGVNS. V lost 4 bases and J lost 9, with 10 bases in between. CDR3 length: 13 residues. The CDR3: CASSGQGFSPLHF. Here the CDR3 DNA reads TGTGCCAGCAGTGGGCAGGGGTTTTCACCCCTCCACTTT.

This chain uses TRBV7-9 with TRBJ1-4; 8 bases match TRBD1. The junction had 22 bases not matched to a gene; V was cut back by 5 bases and J by 8 bases. This CDR3 region has 19 residues. Germline CDR1 and CDR2: SEHNR and FQNEAQ (reference sequence). The CDR3 sequence: CASSPLFISTLRGQEKLFF. As DNA, the CDR3 is TGTGCCAGCAGCCCGTTATTCATATCCACCCTCAGGGGGCAGGAAAAACTGTTTTTT.

J is TRBJ2-1 and V is TRBV2, with TRBD2 matching over 8 bases. CDR1 SNHLY and CDR2 FYNNEI come from the germline V gene. This CDR3 comprises 18 residues. V was pared by 3 bases and J by 4 bases, with 14 bases of the junction left unmatched. Here the CDR3 reads CASSEEGWRGAVYNEQFF. As DNA, the CDR3 is TGTGCCAGCAGTGAGGAGGGCTGGCGGGGGGCAGTGTACAATGAGCAGTTCTTC.